The 22 T cell receptor beta chains in this list originate from one sample, sequenced in a study of cytomegalovirus exposure and HLA in healthy donors. This PCR relied on a set of 60 Vbeta primers and 13 Jbeta primers. Libraries were prepared by immunoSEQ multiplex PCR; TCRdb keeps only in-frame clonotypes and omits some of them. Of roughly 100,000 clones in the sample, 77% were seen once. Sequenced material: PBMCs. Receptor source: a woman aged 40 to 50 in good health and CMV-seropositive.

The genes are TRBV27 and TRBJ2-1, with 11 positions matching TRBD2. The CDR3 has 16 amino acids. The V gene end was trimmed by 3 bases and the J gene end by 6 bases; junction bases not matched to a gene: 7. Germline CDR1 MNHEY, CDR2 SMNVEV (reference sequence). CDR3 protein: CASSLVLAGGLNEQFF. The CDR3 DNA sequence: TGTGCCAGCAGTTTGGTGTTAGCGGGAGGGCTCAATGAGCAGTTCTTC.

This clone has only one observation. This sequence joins TRBV12-2 and TRBJ2-5; the table gives TRBD2 as D, unverified against the DNA. TRBV12-2 is a pseudogene locus. CDR3 length: 12 residues. The DNA of the CDR3 is TGTGCAAGTCGCTTGGAGGGCGAGACCCAGTACTTC. Translated, it gives CASRLEGETQYF.

The V and J genes are TRBV10-3 and TRBJ2-2; 10 nucleotides agree with TRBD1. The CDR3 totals 13 residues. Looked up from germline, CDR1 is ENHRY and CDR2 is SYGVKD. V shed 6 bases, J shed 5 bases, and the junction held 0 bases outside the gene matches. This chain's CDR3 is CAIRGQGTGELFF. The CDR3 DNA reads as TGTGCCATCAGGGGACAGGGGACCGGGGAGCTGTTTTTT.

The CDR3, as DNA: TGCGCCAGCAGCCCCATTACGGGAATCGGGTTAAGCTTAAAATTCTTC. Translated: CASSPITGIGLSLKFF. V is TRBV4-1 and J is TRBJ2-1; a weak D match, TRBD2 (5 bases). V was trimmed by 4 bases and J by 16 bases, leaving 29 bases between them. Per germline, CDR1 MGHRA and CDR2 YSYEKL. This CDR3 comprises 16 residues.

The chain couples TRBV10-3 to TRBJ1-3; the D is unclear. This CDR3 is 14 amino acids long. CDR1 and CDR2 (germline): ENHRY, SYGVKD. The V end was cut by 7 bases, the J end by 4 bases, with 14 bases between. The CDR3 reads CAINSARGGNTIYF. The CDR3 DNA follows: TGTGCCATCAATAGTGCCCGAGGGGGAAACACCATATATTTT.

V and J are TRBV9 and TRBJ2-7, with 8 nucleotides matching TRBD2. The CDR3 is 15 amino acids. Germline V gene sequence: CDR1 SGDLS, CDR2 YYNGEE. J was trimmed by 3 bases and V by 3 bases; bases with no gene match: 8. The CDR3 DNA sequence: TGTGCCAGCAGCGGTGGTAGCGGGGTTGTCTACGAGCAGTACTTC. Translating gives CASSGGSGVVYEQYF.

The V and J genes are TRBV28 and TRBJ2-1; 8 nucleotides match TRBD1. From germline, CDR1 is MDHEN and CDR2 SYDVKM. V lost 3 bases to trimming and J lost 4 bases; unmatched junction nucleotides: 5. The CDR3 has 15 amino acids. The CDR3 is CASSFLDRDYNEQFF. The CDR3 nucleotides read TGTGCCAGCAGTTTTTTGGACAGGGATTACAATGAGCAGTTCTTC.

The DNA for the CDR3 is TGCGCCAGCAGCCAAGGGTACGGGTATGGGAGCAATCAGCCCCAGCATTTT. It yields the protein CASSQGYGYGSNQPQHF. The J gene is TRBJ1-5, the V gene TRBV4-3; D call uncertain. Looked up from germline, CDR1 is LGHNA and CDR2 is YSLEER. V was cut by 1 base and J by 1 base, with 14 bases left in between. The CDR3 runs to 17 residues.

The rearrangement joins TRBV4-1 to TRBJ1-6; a possible D gene is TRBD1 (5 bases). The germline V gene has CDR1 MGHRA and CDR2 YSYEKL. The CDR3 has 15 amino acids. Trimming stripped 2 bases from V and 9 bases from J, with 14 bases between. CDR3 DNA: TGCGCCAGCAGCCAATCTGCCAGGGTGGCTTCACCCCTCCACTTT. This translates into CASSQSARVASPLHF.

This clone turned up a few times. The chain couples TRBV7-9 to TRBJ2-5, with 8 bases fitting TRBD2. Germline trimming cut 0 bases from V and 4 bases from J; bases unmatched to any gene: 4. The length of the CDR3 is 15 residues. From germline, CDR1 is SEHNR and CDR2 FQNEAQ (reference sequence). CDR3 coding DNA: TGTGCCAGCAGCTTAGCGCGCGGGGGGCGAGAGACCCAGTACTTC. Protein: CASSLARGGRETQYF.

V and J are TRBV18 and TRBJ2-7; 11 nucleotides align to TRBD2. V lost 4 bases and J lost 4; bases outside the gene matches: 6. The CDR3 has 15 residues. Per germline, CDR1 KGHSH and CDR2 LQKENI. CDR3 residues: CASSRTSGSNYEQYF. The CDR3 nucleotides are TGTGCCAGCTCACGCACTAGCGGGAGTAATTACGAGCAGTACTTC. Full variable domain (outside the CDR3, taken from reference TRBV18 and TRBJ2-7): NAGVMQNPRHLVRRRGQEARLRCSPMKGHSHVYWYRQLPEEGLKFMVYLQKENIIDESGMPKERFSAEFPKEGPSILRIQQVVRGDSAAYFCASSRTSGSNYEQYFGPGTRLTVT.

The chain joins TRBV7-2 to TRBJ1-2; 10 bases agree with TRBD1. The CDR3 is 16 amino acids. V shed 2 bases, J shed 1 base, and the junction held 4 bases outside the gene matches. Germline assignment: CDR1 SGHTA and CDR2 FQGNSA. The CDR3 spells CASSLWGQGFNYGYTF. CDR3 nucleotide sequence: TGTGCCAGCAGCTTATGGGGACAGGGGTTTAACTATGGCTACACCTTC.

The chain carries TRBV18 and TRBJ2-1; 9 nucleotides line up with TRBD1. The CDR3 spans 17 residues. V lost 6 bases and J lost 4; bases outside the gene matches: 13. From germline, CDR1 is KGHSH and CDR2 LQKENI. CDR3 DNA sequence: TGTGCCAGCTCCTACACCCTAGGGACAGGGTCTTACAATGAGCAGTTCTTC. This gives the protein CASSYTLGTGSYNEQFF.

The genes are TRBV29-1 and TRBJ2-2, with a possible D match to TRBD2 (6 bases). V was trimmed by 5 bases and J by 4 bases, leaving 23 bases between them. The germline V gene encodes CDR1 SQVTM and CDR2 ANQGSEA. This CDR3 is built from 17 residues. The CDR3 DNA reads TGCAGCGTTCGCCTTGTTCTGGAGGGCTCTCCCACCGGGGAGCTGTTTTTT. Translated, it gives CSVRLVLEGSPTGELFF.

The chain is built from TRBV5-1 and TRBJ2-1; 7 nucleotides align to TRBD1. The V and J ends lost 4 bases and 9 bases, in that order; junction bases with no gene match: 10. The CDR3 runs to 14 residues. CDR1 and CDR2 from the germline V gene are SGHRS and YFSETQ. The CDR3: CASSGPSRGREQFF. The CDR3 DNA reads as TGCGCCAGCAGCGGGCCCTCTAGGGGGCGTGAGCAGTTCTTC.

V usage is TRBV4-2 and J usage is TRBJ2-7, with 10 positions matching TRBD2. The CDR3 runs 19 residues. Germline assignment: CDR1 LGHNA and CDR2 YNFKEQ. The J segment lost 6 bases and the V segment lost 1 base, leaving 18 bases of the junction unmatched. CDR3 bases: TGTGCCAGCAGCCAAGTAGGTAGCGGGGGGCCACTTAACCCCCTCGAGCAGTACTTC. Protein sequence: CASSQVGSGGPLNPLEQYF.

V is TRBV19 and J is TRBJ1-4; 8 nucleotides agree with TRBD1. This CDR3 spans 13 amino acids. Looked up from germline, CDR1 is LNHDA and CDR2 is SQIVND (reference sequence). Trimming took 8 bases from V and 8 from J; bases not matched to a gene: 7. CDR3 protein: CASRSGGWEKLFF. The CDR3 bases are TGTGCCAGTCGGTCAGGGGGCTGGGAAAAACTGTTTTTT.

The chain recombines TRBV7-8 with TRBJ1-6; possible D gene TRBD1, 6 bases. The V end lost 4 bases, the J end lost 7 bases, and 17 bases lay between the germline ends. The germline CDR1 and CDR2 sequences are SGHVS and FQNEAQ. The CDR3 spans 16 residues. The CDR3, as DNA: TGTGCCAGCAGCTCGGTCAGGTGGGGGGGCAATTCACCCCTCCACTTT. The encoded protein is CASSSVRWGGNSPLHF.

This rearrangement joins TRBV27 to TRBJ1-6, with a weak D call TRBD1 (5 bases). Germline V gene lookup returns CDR1 MNHEY and CDR2 SMNVEV (reference sequence). V was pared by 2 bases and J by 0 bases, with 8 bases between. The CDR3 contains 16 residues. The CDR3 region is CASSLMQGSYNSPLHF. Here the CDR3 DNA reads TGTGCCAGCAGTTTAATGCAGGGCTCCTATAATTCACCCCTCCACTTT.

The gene calls are TRBV6-6 and TRBJ2-5, with 7 bases matching TRBD1. The trim removed 6 bases at V and 0 bases at J, leaving 10 bases unmatched. The CDR3 contains 16 residues. CDR1 MNHNY and CDR2 SVGAGI come from the germline V gene (reference sequence). The chain's CDR3 is CASRTTGAVYQETQYF. The CDR3 nucleotides read TGTGCCAGCAGAACCACAGGGGCGGTATACCAAGAGACCCAGTACTTC.

The gene calls are TRBV7-9 and TRBJ1-1; 7 nucleotides agree with TRBD1. CDR3 size: 13 residues. V gave up 6 bases and J gave up 7 bases; unmatched junction bases: 8. Germline V gives CDR1 SEHNR, CDR2 FQNEAQ (reference sequence). CDR3 residues: CASSFPGTDEAFF. Written as DNA, the CDR3 is TGTGCCAGCAGTTTCCCCGGGACAGATGAAGCTTTCTTT.

This clone has just a few counts. The chain joins TRBV10-3 to TRBJ2-7; 8 positions agree with TRBD2. The CDR3 consists of 15 residues. With V trimmed by 0 bases and J by 3 bases, 4 bases remained unmatched. Germline V gene lookup returns CDR1 ENHRY and CDR2 SYGVKD. CDR3 sequence: CAISESSGRYYEQYF. CDR3 DNA sequence: TGTGCCATCAGTGAGTCAAGCGGGAGATACTACGAGCAGTACTTC.